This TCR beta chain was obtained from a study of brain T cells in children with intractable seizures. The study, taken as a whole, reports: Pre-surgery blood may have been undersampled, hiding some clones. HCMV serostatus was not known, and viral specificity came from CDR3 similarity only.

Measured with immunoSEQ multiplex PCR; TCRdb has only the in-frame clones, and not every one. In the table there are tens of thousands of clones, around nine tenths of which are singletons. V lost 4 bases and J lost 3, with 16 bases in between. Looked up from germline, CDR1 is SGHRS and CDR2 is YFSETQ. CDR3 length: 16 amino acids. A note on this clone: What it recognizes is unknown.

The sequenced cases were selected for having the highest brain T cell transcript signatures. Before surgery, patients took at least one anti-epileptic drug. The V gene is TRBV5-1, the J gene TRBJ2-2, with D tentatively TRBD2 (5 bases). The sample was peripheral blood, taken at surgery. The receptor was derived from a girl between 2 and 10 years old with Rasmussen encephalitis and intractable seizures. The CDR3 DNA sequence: TGCGCCAGCAGCGTAAGCGGTGGCCGATACACCGGGGAGCTGTTTTTT. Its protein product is CASSVSGGRYTGELFF.